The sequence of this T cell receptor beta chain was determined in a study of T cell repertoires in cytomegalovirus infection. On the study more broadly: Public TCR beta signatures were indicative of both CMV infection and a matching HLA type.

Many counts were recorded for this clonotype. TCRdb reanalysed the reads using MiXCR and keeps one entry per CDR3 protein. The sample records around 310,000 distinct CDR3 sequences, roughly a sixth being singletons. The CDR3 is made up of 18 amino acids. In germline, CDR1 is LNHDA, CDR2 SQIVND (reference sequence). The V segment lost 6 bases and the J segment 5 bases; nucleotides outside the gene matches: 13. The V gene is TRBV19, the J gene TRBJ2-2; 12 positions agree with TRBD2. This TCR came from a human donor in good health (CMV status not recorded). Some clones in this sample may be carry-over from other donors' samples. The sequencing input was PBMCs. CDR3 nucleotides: TGTGCCAGTAGATGGGACACTACTAGCGGGGGGATTACCGGGGAGCTGTTTTTT. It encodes CASRWDTTSGGITGELFF.